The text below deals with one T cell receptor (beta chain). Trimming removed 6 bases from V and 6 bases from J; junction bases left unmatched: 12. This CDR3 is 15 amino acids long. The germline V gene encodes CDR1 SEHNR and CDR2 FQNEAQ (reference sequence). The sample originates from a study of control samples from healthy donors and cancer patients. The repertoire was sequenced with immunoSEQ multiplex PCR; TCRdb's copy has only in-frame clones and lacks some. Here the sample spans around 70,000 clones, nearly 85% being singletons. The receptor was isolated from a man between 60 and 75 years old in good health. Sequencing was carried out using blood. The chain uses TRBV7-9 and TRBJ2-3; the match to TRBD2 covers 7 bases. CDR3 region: CASSVMREYVDTQYF. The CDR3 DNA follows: TGTGCCAGCAGTGTTATGCGGGAGTATGTGGATACGCAGTATTTT.